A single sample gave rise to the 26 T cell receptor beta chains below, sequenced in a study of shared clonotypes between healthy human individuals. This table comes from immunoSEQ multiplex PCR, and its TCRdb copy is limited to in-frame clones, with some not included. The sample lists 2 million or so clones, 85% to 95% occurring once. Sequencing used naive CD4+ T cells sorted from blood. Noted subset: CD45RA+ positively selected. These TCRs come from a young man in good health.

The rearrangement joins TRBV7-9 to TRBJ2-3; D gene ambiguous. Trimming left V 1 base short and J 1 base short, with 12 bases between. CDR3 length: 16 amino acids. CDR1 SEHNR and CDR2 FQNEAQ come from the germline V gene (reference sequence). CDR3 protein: CASSLESGRGTDTQYF. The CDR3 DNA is TGTGCCAGCAGCTTAGAGTCAGGCCGAGGCACAGATACGCAGTATTTT.

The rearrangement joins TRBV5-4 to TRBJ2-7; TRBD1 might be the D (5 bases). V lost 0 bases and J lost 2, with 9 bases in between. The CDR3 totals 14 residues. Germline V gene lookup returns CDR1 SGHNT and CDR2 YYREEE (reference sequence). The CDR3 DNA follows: TGTGCCAGCAGCTTGGATCCCAGGGCCTACGAGCAGTACTTC. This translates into CASSLDPRAYEQYF.

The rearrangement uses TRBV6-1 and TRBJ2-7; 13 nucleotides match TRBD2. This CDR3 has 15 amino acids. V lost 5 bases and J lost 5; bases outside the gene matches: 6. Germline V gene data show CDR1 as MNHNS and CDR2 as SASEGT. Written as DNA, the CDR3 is TGTGCCAGCAGTACCGGGACTAGCGGGGACCACGAGCAGTACTTC. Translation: CASSTGTSGDHEQYF.

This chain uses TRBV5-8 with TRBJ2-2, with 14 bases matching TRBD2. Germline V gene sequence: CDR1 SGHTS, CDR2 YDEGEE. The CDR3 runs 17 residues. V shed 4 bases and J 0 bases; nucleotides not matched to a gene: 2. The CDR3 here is CASSRTSGRTNTGELFF. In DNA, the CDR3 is TGTGCCAGCAGCCGGACTAGCGGGAGGACGAACACCGGGGAGCTGTTTTTT.

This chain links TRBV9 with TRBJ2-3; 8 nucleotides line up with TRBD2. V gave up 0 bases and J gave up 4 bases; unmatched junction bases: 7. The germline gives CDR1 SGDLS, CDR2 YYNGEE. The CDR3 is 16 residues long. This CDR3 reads CASSVALSGGPDTQYF. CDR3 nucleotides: TGTGCCAGCAGCGTAGCTCTGTCGGGAGGGCCAGATACGCAGTATTTT. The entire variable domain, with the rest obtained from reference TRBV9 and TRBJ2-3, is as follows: DSGVTQTPKHLITATGQRVTLRCSPRSGDLSVYWYQQSLDQGLQFLIQYYNGEERAKGNILERFSAQQFPDLHSELNLSSLELGDSALYFCASSVALSGGPDTQYFGPGTRLTVL.

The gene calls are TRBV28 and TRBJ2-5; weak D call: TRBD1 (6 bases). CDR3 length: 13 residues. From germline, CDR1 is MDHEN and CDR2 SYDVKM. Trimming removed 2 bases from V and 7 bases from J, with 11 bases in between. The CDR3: CASSLVLGGTQYF. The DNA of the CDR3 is TGTGCCAGCAGTTTAGTCCTAGGGGGGACCCAGTACTTC.

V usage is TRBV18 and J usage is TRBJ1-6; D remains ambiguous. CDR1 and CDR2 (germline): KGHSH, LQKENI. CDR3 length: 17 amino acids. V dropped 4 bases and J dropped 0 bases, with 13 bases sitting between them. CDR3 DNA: TGTGCCAGCTCACTCAAAACCGAGGGCTCCTATAATTCACCCCTCCACTTT. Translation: CASSLKTEGSYNSPLHF.

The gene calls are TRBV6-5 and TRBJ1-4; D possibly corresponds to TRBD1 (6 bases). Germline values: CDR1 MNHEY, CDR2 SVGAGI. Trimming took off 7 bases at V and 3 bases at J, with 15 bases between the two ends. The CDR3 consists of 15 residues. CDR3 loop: CASKGGTVANEKLFF. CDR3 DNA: TGTGCCAGCAAGGGGGGCACTGTGGCTAATGAAAAACTGTTTTTT.

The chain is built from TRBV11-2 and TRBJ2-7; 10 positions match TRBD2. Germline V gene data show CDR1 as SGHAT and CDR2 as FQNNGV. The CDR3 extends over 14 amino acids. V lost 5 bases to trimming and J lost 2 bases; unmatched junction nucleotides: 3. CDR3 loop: CASSTTSGAYEQYF. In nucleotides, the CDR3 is TGTGCCAGCAGCACTACTAGCGGGGCCTACGAGCAGTACTTC. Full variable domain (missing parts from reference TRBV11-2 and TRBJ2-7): EAGVAQSPRYKIIEKRQSVAFWCNPISGHATLYWYQQILGQGPKLLIQFQNNGVVDDSQLPKDRFSAERLKGVDSTLKIQPAKLEDSAVYLCASSTTSGAYEQYFGPGTRLTVT.

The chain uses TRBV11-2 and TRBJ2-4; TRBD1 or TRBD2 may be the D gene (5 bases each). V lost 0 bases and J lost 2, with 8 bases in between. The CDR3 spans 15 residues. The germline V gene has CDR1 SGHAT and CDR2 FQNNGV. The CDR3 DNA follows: TGTGCCAGCAGCTTAGACGGGGCCTCCAAAAACATTCAGTACTTC. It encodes CASSLDGASKNIQYF.

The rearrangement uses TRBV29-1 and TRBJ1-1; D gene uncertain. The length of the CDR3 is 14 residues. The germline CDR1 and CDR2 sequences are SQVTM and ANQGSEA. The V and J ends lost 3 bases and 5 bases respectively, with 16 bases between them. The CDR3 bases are TGCAGCGTTGACACCCCGCCTCATTGGACTGAAGCTTTCTTT. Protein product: CSVDTPPHWTEAFF.

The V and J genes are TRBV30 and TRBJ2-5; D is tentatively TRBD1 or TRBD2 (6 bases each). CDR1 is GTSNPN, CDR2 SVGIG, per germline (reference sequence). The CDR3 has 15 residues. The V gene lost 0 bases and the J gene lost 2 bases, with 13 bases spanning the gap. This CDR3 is CAWSVIRGTQETQYF. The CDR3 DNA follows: TGTGCCTGGAGTGTTATTAGGGGGACTCAAGAGACCCAGTACTTC.

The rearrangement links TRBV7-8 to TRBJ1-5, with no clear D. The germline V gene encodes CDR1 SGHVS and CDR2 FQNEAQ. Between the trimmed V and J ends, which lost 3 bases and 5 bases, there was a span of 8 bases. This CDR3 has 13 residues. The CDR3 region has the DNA TGTGCCAGCAGCTTTTCCGGGGATCAGCCCCAGCATTTT. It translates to CASSFSGDQPQHF.

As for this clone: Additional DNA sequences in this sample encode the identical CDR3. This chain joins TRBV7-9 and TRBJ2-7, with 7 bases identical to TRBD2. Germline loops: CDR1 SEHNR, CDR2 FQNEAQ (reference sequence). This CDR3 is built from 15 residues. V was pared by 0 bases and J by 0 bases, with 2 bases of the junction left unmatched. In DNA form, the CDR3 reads TGTGCCAGCAGCTTAGCGGGCGGGAGCTCCTACGAGCAGTACTTC. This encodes CASSLAGGSSYEQYF.

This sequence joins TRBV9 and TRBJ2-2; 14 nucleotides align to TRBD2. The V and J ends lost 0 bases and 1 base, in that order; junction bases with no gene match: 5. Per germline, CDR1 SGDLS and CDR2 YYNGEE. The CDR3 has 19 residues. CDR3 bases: TGTGCCAGCAGCGTAGGGTTAGGGACTAGCGGGAGGAACACCGGGGAGCTGTTTTTT. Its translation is CASSVGLGTSGRNTGELFF.

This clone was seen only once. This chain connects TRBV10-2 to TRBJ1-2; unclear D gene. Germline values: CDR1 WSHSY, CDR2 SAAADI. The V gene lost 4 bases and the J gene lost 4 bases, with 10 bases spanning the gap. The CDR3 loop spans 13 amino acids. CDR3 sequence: CASSGRDRYGYTF. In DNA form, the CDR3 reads TGCGCCAGCAGTGGTAGAGACCGCTATGGCTACACCTTC.

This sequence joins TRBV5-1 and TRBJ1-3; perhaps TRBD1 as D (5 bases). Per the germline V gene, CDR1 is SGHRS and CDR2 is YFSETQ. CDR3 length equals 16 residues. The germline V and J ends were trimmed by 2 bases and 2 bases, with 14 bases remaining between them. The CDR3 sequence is CASSFTGRIAGNTIYF. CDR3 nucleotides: TGCGCCAGCAGCTTCACAGGCCGGATTGCTGGAAACACCATATATTTT.

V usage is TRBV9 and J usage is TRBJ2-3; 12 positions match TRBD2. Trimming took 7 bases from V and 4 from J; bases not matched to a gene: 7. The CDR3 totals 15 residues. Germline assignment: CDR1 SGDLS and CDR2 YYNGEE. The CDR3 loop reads CASSPASGRADTQYF. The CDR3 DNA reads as TGTGCCAGCTCACCAGCTAGCGGGAGGGCAGATACGCAGTATTTT.

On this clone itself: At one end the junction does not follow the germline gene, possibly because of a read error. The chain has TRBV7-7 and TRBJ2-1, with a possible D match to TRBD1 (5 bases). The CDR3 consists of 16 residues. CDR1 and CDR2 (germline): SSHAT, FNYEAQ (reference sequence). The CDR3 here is CASSLAGIGVWDEQFF. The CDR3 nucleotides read TGTGCTAGCAGCTTAGCAGGCATAGGGGTCTGGGATGAGCAGTTCTTC.

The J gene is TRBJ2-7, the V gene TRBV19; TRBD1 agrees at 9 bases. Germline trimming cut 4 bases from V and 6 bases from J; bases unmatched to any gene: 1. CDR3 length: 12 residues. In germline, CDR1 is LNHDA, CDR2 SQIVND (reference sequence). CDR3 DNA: TGTGCCAGTAGTAAGGACAGGGGCGAGCAGTACTTC. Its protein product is CASSKDRGEQYF.

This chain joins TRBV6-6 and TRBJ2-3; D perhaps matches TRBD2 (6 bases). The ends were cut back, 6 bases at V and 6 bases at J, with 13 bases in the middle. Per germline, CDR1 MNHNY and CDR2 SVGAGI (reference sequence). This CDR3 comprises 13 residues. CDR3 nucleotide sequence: TGTGCCAGCAGACGGGAGAATAGGGATACGCAGTATTTT. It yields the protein CASRRENRDTQYF.

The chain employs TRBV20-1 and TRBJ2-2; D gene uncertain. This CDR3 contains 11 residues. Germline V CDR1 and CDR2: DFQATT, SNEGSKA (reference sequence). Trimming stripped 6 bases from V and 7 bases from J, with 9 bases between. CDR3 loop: CSAAPFGELFF. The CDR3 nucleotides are TGCAGTGCCGCCCCCTTCGGGGAGCTGTTTTTT.

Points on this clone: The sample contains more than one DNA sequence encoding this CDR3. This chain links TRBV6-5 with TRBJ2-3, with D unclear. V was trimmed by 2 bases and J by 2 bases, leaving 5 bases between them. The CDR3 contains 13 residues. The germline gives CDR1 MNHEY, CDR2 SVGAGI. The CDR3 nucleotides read TGTGCCAGCAGTTACGGCCCCACAGATACGCAGTATTTT. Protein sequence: CASSYGPTDTQYF.

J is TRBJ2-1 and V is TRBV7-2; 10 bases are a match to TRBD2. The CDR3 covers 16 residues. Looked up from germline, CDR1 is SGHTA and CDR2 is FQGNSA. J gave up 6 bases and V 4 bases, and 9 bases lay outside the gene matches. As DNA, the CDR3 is TGTGCCAGCAGCTCGGCAGGGACTAGCGCCGTCAATGAGCAGTTCTTC. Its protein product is CASSSAGTSAVNEQFF. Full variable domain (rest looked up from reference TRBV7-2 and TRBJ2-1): GAGVSQSPSNKVTEKGKDVELRCDPISGHTALYWYRQSLGQGLEFLIYFQGNSAPDKSGLPSDRFSAERTGGSVSTLTIQRTQQEDSAVYLCASSSAGTSAVNEQFFGPGTRLTVL.

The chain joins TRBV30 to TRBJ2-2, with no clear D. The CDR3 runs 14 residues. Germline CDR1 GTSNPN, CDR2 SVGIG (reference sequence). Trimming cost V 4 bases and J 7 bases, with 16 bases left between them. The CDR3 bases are TGTGCCTGGACGGGCAGGTCCCTCGGCGGGGAGCTGTTTTTT. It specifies CAWTGRSLGGELFF.

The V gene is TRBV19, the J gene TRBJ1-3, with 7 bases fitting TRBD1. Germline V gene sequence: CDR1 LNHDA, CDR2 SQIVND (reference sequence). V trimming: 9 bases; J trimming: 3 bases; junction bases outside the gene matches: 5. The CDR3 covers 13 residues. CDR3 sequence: CASATGDGNTIYF. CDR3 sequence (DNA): TGTGCCAGCGCAACAGGGGATGGAAACACCATATATTTT.